The TCR beta chain described here comes from a study of beta chain features in type 1 diabetes. Only a few counts were recorded for this clone. Cell sorting via CD45RO/CCR7/CD25/CD127/CD95/CD27 was performed to obtain CD4+ naive, central memory, regulatory and stem cell-like memory cells. Between the trimmed V and J ends, which lost 6 bases and 5 bases, there was a span of 12 bases. Germline V gives CDR1 SNHLY, CDR2 FYNNEI. The CDR3 has 13 residues. Of the isolated RNA, all was reverse transcribed, and so the sequenced material was expressed TCRB transcripts. Sequencing used immunoSEQ multiplex PCR; TCRdb keeps in-frame clones, though not all of them. The data contain under 950,000 clones, 17% of them seen just once; the ten biggest clones take up 0.02% to 0.025%.

Material for sequencing was naive CD4+ T cells from blood. The V and J genes are TRBV2 and TRBJ2-3; D remains ambiguous. The clonotype originates from a woman younger than 35 in good health. The CDR3 loop is CASSATYLDTQYF. Here the CDR3 DNA reads TGTGCCAGCAGCGCTACGTATCTAGATACGCAGTATTTT.